The text below deals with one T cell receptor beta chain. The length of the CDR3 is 15 residues. Per the germline V gene, CDR1 is ENHRY and CDR2 is SYGVKD. This sample is part of a study of T cells expressing NK-cell markers. Study context: Each TCR beta repertoire originated in sorted T cells that were CD3+CD56+NKG2C+, CD3+CD56+NKG2C- or CD3+CD56-NKG2C+.

TCRdb reprocessed the 5' RACE reads; each CDR3 protein has one entry and no DNA is given. Here the sample table reports about 380,000 distinct CDR3 sequences. The chain combines TRBV10-3 with TRBJ1-1; TCRdb calls TRBD1, which cannot be checked without DNA. The material sequenced was blood T cells: a sorted CD56 or NKG2C T cell subset, CD4+ or CD8+ T cells, or bulk PBMC T cells (not recorded which). This clonotype originated in a man between 18 and 69 years old in good health. This chain's CDR3 is CAISEQDRTNTEAFF.